This T cell receptor (beta chain) came from a study of T-cell reconstitution after alpha-beta-depleted transplantation in children. Study-wide points: Several hundred graft clones that had expanded were reportedly the source of alpha-beta T cells about two months after transplant.

Researchers prepared the TCRbeta library using unique molecular identifiers, the study reports. Via MiXCR, TCRdb re-called the PCR reads, giving one row per CDR3 protein. Among some 100,000 distinct CDR3 sequences, roughly a sixth were seen once, and the ten largest hold about 19%. This clonotype was detected only a few times. Its antigen is as yet unknown. Sample: PBMCs, mostly from graft donor cells, taken 180 days after TCRalphabeta/CD19-depleted stem cell transplant. The origin of this receptor is a male patient aged 2 to 9 who had a stem cell transplant for acute lymphoblastic leukemia, so the T cells may come from the graft donor.

The CDR3 loop is CSAQESAGLSYEQYF. In nucleotides, the CDR3 is TGCAGTGCTCAGGAATCGGCAGGCCTATCCTACGAGCAGTACTTC. V is TRBV20-1 and J is TRBJ2-7; D unclear. Trimming cost V 5 bases and J 1 base, with 18 bases left between them. The length of the CDR3 is 15 residues. The V gene's germline CDR1 is DFQATT and CDR2 SNEGSKA (reference sequence).